What follows are 29 T cell receptor beta chains derived from one specimen sequenced in a study of beta chain features in type 1 diabetes. The investigators reverse transcribed all of the isolated RNA, so they sequenced expressed TCRB transcripts. Profiled with immunoSEQ multiplex PCR; TCRdb holds only in-frame clones, not every one. The sample holds 350,000 to 400,000 clones, roughly 15% seen once. Source material: naive CD4+ T cells from blood. These receptors were collected from a woman aged 18-35 years in good health.

This clone has only a few counts. This chain connects TRBV18 to TRBJ2-1; D perhaps matches TRBD1 (6 bases). The V and J ends lost 5 bases and 0 bases respectively, with 11 bases between them. This CDR3 is 15 amino acids long. Germline assignment: CDR1 KGHSH and CDR2 LQKENI. The CDR3 here is CASSDTRGSYNEQFF. The CDR3 DNA follows: TGTGCCAGCTCAGATACCAGGGGCTCCTACAATGAGCAGTTCTTC.

This clone appeared a few times. The chain has TRBV1 and TRBJ2-3; the table assigns TRBD2, which was not confirmed against the DNA. TRBV1 corresponds to a pseudogene. The CDR3 length is 15 residues. The chain's CDR3 is CTSSLGGLIADTQYF. The CDR3 DNA is TGCACCAGCAGCCTAGGAGGGCTTATCGCAGATACGCAGTATTTT.

This chain links TRBV6-6 with TRBJ1-5; 7 nucleotides agree with TRBD1. CDR3 size: 14 residues. Losses at the gene ends were 8 bases for V and 0 bases for J; bases not matched to a gene: 4. Germline V gives CDR1 MNHNY, CDR2 SVGAGI (reference sequence). The CDR3 DNA is TGTGCCAGCCTGGGACAGCGTAGCAATCAGCCCCAGCATTTT. Residues: CASLGQRSNQPQHF.

This clone was seen a handful of times. The chain uses TRBV30 and TRBJ1-5; D may be TRBD1 (6 bases). V gave up 3 bases and J gave up 2 bases, with 14 bases separating them. Germline CDR1 and CDR2: GTSNPN and SVGIG (reference sequence). The CDR3 spans 15 residues. CDR3 region: CAWSPQGLGNQPQHF. Written as DNA, the CDR3 is TGTGCCTGGAGCCCCCAGGGGCTAGGCAATCAGCCCCAGCATTTT.

This clone was seen a few times. The chain recombines TRBV7-2 with TRBJ2-5; 10 bases are a match to TRBD1. V lost 7 bases to trimming and J lost 5 bases; unmatched junction nucleotides: 7. Looked up from germline, CDR1 is SGHTA and CDR2 is FQGNSA. This CDR3 region has 14 residues. The CDR3, as DNA: TGTGCCAGCACCAAGGACAGGGGGTCGGAGACCCAGTACTTC. This translates into CASTKDRGSETQYF. Filled out from reference TRBV7-2 and TRBJ2-5, the complete variable domain reads GAGVSQSPSNKVTEKGKDVELRCDPISGHTALYWYRQSLGQGLEFLIYFQGNSAPDKSGLPSDRFSAERTGGSVSTLTIQRTQQEDSAVYLCASTKDRGSETQYFGPGTRLLVL.

The V gene is TRBV5-5, the J gene TRBJ1-1, with TRBD1 as a possible D gene (6 bases). V was clipped by 3 bases and J by 5 bases, with 14 bases between them. The CDR3 is made up of 14 amino acids. From germline, CDR1 is SGHKS and CDR2 YYEKEE (reference sequence). The CDR3 sequence: CASSWYPGETEAFF. As DNA, the CDR3 is TGTGCCAGCAGCTGGTATCCAGGGGAAACTGAAGCTTTCTTT.

The chain combines TRBV5-1 with TRBJ1-2, with a possible D match to TRBD1 (5 bases). Germline V gene sequence: CDR1 SGHRS, CDR2 YFSETQ. V was clipped by 4 bases and J by 2 bases, with 12 bases between them. There are 14 residues in the CDR3. The CDR3 spells CASSLLDSNYGYTF. Here the CDR3 DNA reads TGCGCCAGCAGCCTTCTAGACAGCAACTATGGCTACACCTTC.

CDR3 region: CASRESGAPYNEQFF. The CDR3 bases are TGTGCCAGCAGGGAAAGCGGGGCACCCTACAATGAGCAGTTCTTC. The chain employs TRBV6-5 and TRBJ2-1, with 7 bases that match TRBD2. Germline assignment: CDR1 MNHEY and CDR2 SVGAGI. Germline trimming cut 6 bases from V and 2 bases from J; bases unmatched to any gene: 7. The CDR3 has 15 residues.

This clone was observed a handful of times. The rearrangement uses TRBV28 and TRBJ2-7; D gene unclear. Trimming took off 2 bases at V and 0 bases at J, with 11 bases between the two ends. The length of the CDR3 is 15 residues. Germline-derived CDR1 and CDR2 are MDHEN and SYDVKM. CDR3 residues: CASSLTLRSSYEQYF. The CDR3 nucleotides read TGTGCCAGCAGTTTAACCCTGAGGAGCTCCTACGAGCAGTACTTC.

The V gene is TRBV6-6, the J gene TRBJ2-5; D gene uncertain. The ends were cut back, 4 bases at V and 4 bases at J, with 4 bases in the middle. CDR3 length: 11 amino acids. Germline CDR1 is MNHNY and CDR2 is SVGAGI (reference sequence). As DNA, the CDR3 is TGTGCCAGCAGTTCACTAGAGACCCAGTACTTC. Translation: CASSSLETQYF.

The sample holds a few counts of this clone. The V and J genes are TRBV9 and TRBJ1-2, with TRBD1 matching 11 bases. The V segment lost 5 bases and the J segment 2 bases; nucleotides outside the gene matches: 8. The CDR3 runs to 16 residues. Germline-derived CDR1 and CDR2 are SGDLS and YYNGEE. DNA of the CDR3: TGTGCCAGCAGAGGTCGGGGGACAGGGGGGAACTATGGCTACACCTTC. The encoded protein is CASRGRGTGGNYGYTF.

The V call is TRBV5-6, the J call TRBJ2-3; D is unresolved. The CDR3 contains 14 residues. Per germline, CDR1 SGHDT and CDR2 YYEEEE. V lost 6 bases to trimming and J lost 6 bases, with 17 bases between them. The CDR3 DNA reads TGTGCCAGCACCCCTCGGGTTTCCTTCGATACGCAGTATTTT. Protein sequence: CASTPRVSFDTQYF.

This clone was seen a few times. The chain joins TRBV7-9 to TRBJ1-1; 7 positions match TRBD1. V lost 1 base to trimming and J lost 4 bases; unmatched junction nucleotides: 6. Germline CDR1 SEHNR, CDR2 FQNEAQ (reference sequence). The CDR3 sequence is 15 residues long. CDR3: CASSLVVQGGTEAFF. The CDR3 nucleotides read TGTGCCAGCAGCTTAGTCGTCCAGGGGGGCACTGAAGCTTTCTTT.

This clone was seen a few times. The chain couples TRBV28 to TRBJ2-6; tentative D call: TRBD2 (6 bases). Germline V gene lookup returns CDR1 MDHEN and CDR2 SYDVKM. V lost 1 base, J lost 2 bases, and 9 bases lay in between. The CDR3 is 16 amino acids. CDR3 nucleotide sequence: TGTGCCAGCAGTTTATCCAGGAGGGCTGGGGCCAACGTCCTGACTTTC. This sequence encodes CASSLSRRAGANVLTF.

The chain links TRBV10-2 to TRBJ2-7, with 9 bases matching TRBD2. The J segment lost 2 bases and the V segment lost 6 bases, leaving 5 bases of the junction unmatched. Germline V gene lookup returns CDR1 WSHSY and CDR2 SAAADI. This CDR3 has 14 amino acids. DNA of the CDR3: TGCGCCAGCAGCCTAGCGGGGTTGGCCTACGAGCAGTACTTC. Amino acid sequence: CASSLAGLAYEQYF.

This clone has more than one count but fewer than ten. This rearrangement joins TRBV28 to TRBJ2-1; 7 nucleotides agree with TRBD2. The CDR3 runs 14 residues. The V segment lost 6 bases and the J segment 4 bases; nucleotides outside the gene matches: 6. CDR1 is MDHEN and CDR2 is SYDVKM in the germline V gene. The chain's CDR3 is CASRPAGRYNEQFF. The CDR3 DNA is TGTGCCAGCAGACCAGCGGGAAGATACAATGAGCAGTTCTTC. The entire variable domain, with the rest obtained from reference TRBV28 and TRBJ2-1, is as follows: DVKVTQSSRYLVKRTGEKVFLECVQDMDHENMFWYRQDPGLGLRLIYFSYDVKMKEKGDIPEGYSVSREKKERFSLILESASTNQTSMYLCASRPAGRYNEQFFGPGTRLTVL.

The V gene is TRBV5-1, the J gene TRBJ2-1, with 10 bases fitting TRBD2. In germline, CDR1 is SGHRS, CDR2 YFSETQ. V lost 0 bases, J lost 5 bases, and 8 bases stayed unmatched. The CDR3 contains 17 residues. The CDR3 loop is CASSLAITSGINNEQFF. The CDR3 DNA follows: TGCGCCAGCAGCTTGGCCATTACTAGCGGGATTAACAATGAGCAGTTCTTC.

The V and J genes are TRBV6-5 and TRBJ2-1, with TRBD2 as a possible D gene (6 bases). Deletions cut 1 base from V and 10 bases from J, with 14 bases between. Germline CDR1 reads MNHEY; CDR2 reads SVGAGI. The CDR3 sequence is 14 residues long. Written as DNA, the CDR3 is TGTGCCAGCAGTTACTTTGGGACTTTGGTAGAGCAGTTCTTC. Translating gives CASSYFGTLVEQFF.

The V gene is TRBV10-3, the J gene TRBJ2-7, with TRBD2 as a possible D gene (6 bases). Germline V gene sequence: CDR1 ENHRY, CDR2 SYGVKD. Trimming removed 2 bases from V and 0 bases from J, with 11 bases in between. CDR3 length equals 15 residues. The CDR3 bases are TGTGCCATCAGTGAGGGAGCGGGTACCTCCTACGAGCAGTACTTC. Amino acids: CAISEGAGTSYEQYF.

The sample holds a few counts of this clone. This rearrangement joins TRBV7-2 to TRBJ2-1, with a possible D match to TRBD1 (5 bases). The CDR3 loop spans 12 amino acids. Germline V gene sequence: CDR1 SGHTA, CDR2 FQGNSA. Deletions cut 3 bases from V and 10 bases from J, with 10 bases between. The CDR3 nucleotides read TGTGCCAGCAGCTTGACAGCCAAAGAGCAGTTCTTC. Its translation is CASSLTAKEQFF.

This chain uses TRBV10-3 with TRBJ2-1; TRBD2 aligns across 7 bases. Germline CDR1 is ENHRY and CDR2 is SYGVKD. The CDR3 totals 13 residues. The V and J ends lost 9 bases and 5 bases, in that order; junction bases with no gene match: 7. The CDR3 region has the DNA TGTGCCATGGGAGGGAGGGCAAACAATGAGCAGTTCTTC. Residues: CAMGGRANNEQFF.

The V call is TRBV20-1, the J call TRBJ1-3; D is uncertain. V was pared by 4 bases and J by 4 bases, with 5 bases between. The CDR3 length is 11 residues. Germline values: CDR1 DFQATT, CDR2 SNEGSKA (reference sequence). The CDR3 coding sequence is TGCAGTGCTACAGTGGGAAACACCATATATTTT. Translated: CSATVGNTIYF.

The rearrangement links TRBV18 to TRBJ2-4; TRBD1 matches 11 bases. CDR3 length equals 16 residues. The germline gives CDR1 KGHSH, CDR2 LQKENI. V shed 4 bases, J shed 8 bases, and the junction held 10 bases outside the gene matches. The CDR3 loop is CASSRTNPGQGDIQYF. The DNA of the CDR3 is TGTGCCAGCTCACGCACAAACCCGGGACAGGGGGACATTCAGTACTTC.

Comment on this clone: The same CDR3 can be traced to other DNA sequences in this sample. The V call is TRBV29-1, the J call TRBJ2-7, with TRBD1 matching 8 bases. Germline assignment: CDR1 SQVTM and CDR2 ANQGSEA. This CDR3 has 12 residues. J was trimmed by 1 base and V by 6 bases; bases with no gene match: 2. The CDR3 nucleotides are TGCAGCGTGGGACAGGATTCCTACGAGCAGTACTTC. This codes for CSVGQDSYEQYF.

This clone was seen a single time. This chain links TRBV30 with TRBJ1-1; D call uncertain. The germline V gene has CDR1 GTSNPN and CDR2 SVGIG (reference sequence). Trimming shortened V by 8 bases and J by 3 bases, and 13 bases separated the two germline ends. The CDR3 is 12 residues long. The CDR3 DNA reads as TGTGCCGGCAGTAGGCTAGACACTGAAGCTTTCTTT. Its protein is CAGSRLDTEAFF.

This chain uses TRBV7-9 with TRBJ2-1; 11 nucleotides agree with TRBD2. The V gene end was trimmed by 4 bases and the J gene end by 9 bases; junction bases not matched to a gene: 8. There are 15 residues in the CDR3. Germline CDR1 reads SEHNR; CDR2 reads FQNEAQ (reference sequence). CDR3 sequence (DNA): TGTGCCAGCAGCTGGACTAGCGGGTCAACGAGTGAGCAGTTCTTC. Protein product: CASSWTSGSTSEQFF.

This clone was picked up one time. The gene calls are TRBV5-1 and TRBJ2-7; 8 bases line up with TRBD1. V trimming: 3 bases; J trimming: 3 bases; junction bases outside the gene matches: 5. The CDR3 runs to 14 residues. From germline, CDR1 is SGHRS and CDR2 YFSETQ. The CDR3 sequence is CASSSTGVRYEQYF. The CDR3 region has the DNA TGCGCCAGCAGCTCGACAGGGGTTCGCTACGAGCAGTACTTC. Full variable domain (remainder filled in from reference TRBV5-1 and TRBJ2-7): KAGVTQTPRYLIKTRGQQVTLSCSPISGHRSVSWYQQTPGQGLQFLFEYFSETQRNKGNFPGRFSGRQFSNSRSEMNVSTLELGDSALYLCASSSTGVRYEQYFGPGTRLTVT.

The chain recombines TRBV11-1 with TRBJ1-1; no firm D call. V lost 1 base, J lost 1 base, and 4 bases lay in between. Germline lookup yields CDR1 SGHAT and CDR2 FQDESV (reference sequence). The CDR3 consists of 13 residues. Here the CDR3 reads CASSLVQNTEAFF. For the CDR3, the DNA is TGTGCCAGCAGCTTAGTACAGAACACTGAAGCTTTCTTT.

This clone was seen more than once but under ten times. This rearrangement joins TRBV9 to TRBJ2-3; D might be TRBD2 (6 bases). The ends were cut back, 0 bases at V and 5 bases at J, with 13 bases in the middle. Germline lookup yields CDR1 SGDLS and CDR2 YYNGEE. The length of the CDR3 is 15 residues. CDR3 region: CASSVAGVTKDTQYF. CDR3 DNA sequence: TGTGCCAGCAGCGTAGCGGGAGTAACGAAAGATACGCAGTATTTT.